This T cell receptor beta chain comes out of a study of Ad26.COV2.S vaccination and SARS-CoV-2 variants. Study-level background: The authors gave Ad26.COV2.S intramuscularly, either once or twice 56 days apart. Study conclusions and caveats: Vaccine recipients had higher spike-specific TCR breadth than placebo recipients. The TCR breadth and depth analyses may have produced an underestimate of total T cell responses.

Generated by immunoSEQ multiplex PCR, the TCRdb table keeps only in-frame clones and is missing some. The data contain a few hundred thousand clones, roughly 90% of them singletons. Treatment: 15 to 20 received Ad26.COV2.S at low or high dose, single or two shots; roughly 5 received placebo; per-sample allocation not given. Day 63 following the first vaccine or placebo injection was when the samples were taken. The CDR3 is made up of 11 amino acids. Regarding this clone: The antigen is unknown. The junction does not match germline at one end; this may be a read error.

This TCR was recovered from a person between 18 and 59 years old who received the Ad26.COV2.S COVID-19 vaccine or a placebo. The gene calls are TRBV12-3 or TRBV12-4 and TRBJ1-1; D is ambiguous. The starting material was peripheral blood, obtained in a trial of Ad26.COV2.S vaccine versus placebo. Here the CDR3 DNA reads TGTGCCAGCACCGAAAGTACCGGGCCATACTTT. It specifies CASTESTGPYF.